This T cell receptor (beta chain) was documented in a study of blood T cell repertoires in COVID-19. Across the study: PBMCs, B-cell-depleted T cells, or T cells were the source of the cDNA or gDNA that made up the material.

With 6 bases removed from V and 4 bases from J, the gap between germline ends came to 10 bases. The CDR3 covers 13 residues. The germline V gene encodes CDR1 MNHEY and CDR2 SMNVEV (reference sequence). In the original workflow: Amplification of reference gene primers provided the estimated nucleated cell counts. Data came from immunoSEQ multiplex PCR; TCRdb stores just in-frame clones and leaves some out. V, J and clone size derive from that table, while D and trimming were established from the DNA sequence. The table lists about 200,000 clones, approximately 79% of them singletons. The chain recombines TRBV27 with TRBJ1-5, with D possibly being TRBD1 (5 bases). The clonotype comes from a man aged 45-65 years who had recovered from COVID-19. Sequenced: peripheral blood. In DNA form, the CDR3 reads TGTGCCAGCAGCTACAGGTATAATCAGCCCCAGCATTTT. It is translated as CASSYRYNQPQHF.